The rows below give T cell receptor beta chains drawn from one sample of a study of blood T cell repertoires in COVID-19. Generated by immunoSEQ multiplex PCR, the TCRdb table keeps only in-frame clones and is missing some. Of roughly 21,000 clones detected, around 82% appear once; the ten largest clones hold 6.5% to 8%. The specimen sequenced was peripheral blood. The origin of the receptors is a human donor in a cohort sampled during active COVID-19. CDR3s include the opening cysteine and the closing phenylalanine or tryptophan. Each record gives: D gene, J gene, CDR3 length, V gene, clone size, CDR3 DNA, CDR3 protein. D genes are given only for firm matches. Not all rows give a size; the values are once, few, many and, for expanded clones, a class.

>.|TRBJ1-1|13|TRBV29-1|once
TGCAGCGTTATGGGGCAGGTGAACACTGAAGCTTTCTTT
CSVMGQVNTEAFF
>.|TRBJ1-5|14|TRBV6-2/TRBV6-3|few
TGTGCCAGCAGTCTAAGTCTCACCGTTCAGCCCCAGCATTTT
CASSLSLTVQPQHF
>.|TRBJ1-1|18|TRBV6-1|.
TGTGCCAGCAGTGAACTTTCATTGACTTTTGAAATGAACACTGAAGCTTTCTTT
CASSELSLTFEMNTEAFF
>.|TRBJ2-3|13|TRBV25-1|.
TGTGCCAGCACTATACAGGGCACAGATACGCAGTATTTT
CASTIQGTDTQYF
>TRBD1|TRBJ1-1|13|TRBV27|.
TGTGCCAGCAGATCCTCAGGGGGCACTGAAGCTTTCTTT
CASRSSGGTEAFF
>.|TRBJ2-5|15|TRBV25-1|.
TGTGCCAGCAGTCGAGGACAGAGCTTTCAAGAGACCCAGTACTTC
CASSRGQSFQETQYF
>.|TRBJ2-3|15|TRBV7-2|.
TGTGCCAGCAGCTCGGGGCGGGGGCCCGGAAATACGCAGTATTTT
CASSSGRGPGNTQYF
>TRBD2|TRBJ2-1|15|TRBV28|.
TGTGCCAGCAGTTTTACGGGACTAGGAATCTATGAGCAGTTCTTC
CASSFTGLGIYEQFF
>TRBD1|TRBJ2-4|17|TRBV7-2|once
TGTGCCAGCAGCTCCGACAGGGCGAGCCGAGCCAAAAACATTCAGTACTTC
CASSSDRASRAKNIQYF
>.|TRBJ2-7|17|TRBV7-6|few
TGTGCCAGCAGCCCCGGTTGGGGGCAACCCAATGCCTACGAGCAGTACTTC
CASSPGWGQPNAYEQYF
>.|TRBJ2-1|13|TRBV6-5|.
TGTGCCAGCAGACCTATCCAGGGTAATGAGCAGTTCTTC
CASRPIQGNEQFF
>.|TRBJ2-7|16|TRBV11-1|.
TGTGCCAGCAGCTTAGGGACAGCCAAGAGCTCCTACGAGCAGTACTTC
CASSLGTAKSSYEQYF
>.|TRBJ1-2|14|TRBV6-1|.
TGTGCCAGCAGTGAATCAGGGAGGGGGTATGGCTACACCTTC
CASSESGRGYGYTF
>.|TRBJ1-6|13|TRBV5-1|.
TGCGCCAGCAGCCAAGGAGGGCGGACACCCCTCCACTTT
CASSQGGRTPLHF
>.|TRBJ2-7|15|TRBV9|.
TGTGCCAGCAGCGTAGCCGACAGGCGAACCTACGAGCAGTACTTC
CASSVADRRTYEQYF
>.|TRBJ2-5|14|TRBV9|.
TGTGCCAGCAGCCGTGAGGGGACTGGGGAGACCCAGTACTTC
CASSREGTGETQYF
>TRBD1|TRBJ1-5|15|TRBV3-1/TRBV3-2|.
TGTGCCAGCAGCCAAGCCGGGACAGGGAACCAGCCCCAGCATTTT
CASSQAGTGNQPQHF
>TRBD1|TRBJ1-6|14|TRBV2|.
TGTGCCAGCAGTGGACAGGGTGGGAATTCACCCCTCCACTTT
CASSGQGGNSPLHF
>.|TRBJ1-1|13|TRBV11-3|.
TGTGCCAGCAGCTTTCCGAGAGACAGGCGGGCTTTCTTT
CASSFPRDRRAFF
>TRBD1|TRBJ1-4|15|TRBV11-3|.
TGTGCCAGCAGCTTAAGGACAGGTACTAATGAAAAACTGTTTTTT
CASSLRTGTNEKLFF